This is a list of T cell receptor beta chains from one sample in a study of T cells after somatic rescue of genetic block. Only in-frame clones appear in the TCRdb table, and some are missing; sequencing was by immunoSEQ multiplex PCR. The sample lists 110,000 or so clones, 75% to 95% occurring once. Sequenced: peripheral blood mononuclear cells (PBMCs). These receptors came from a woman aged 18-30 years. Both conserved end residues are part of each CDR3. The D gene is left open where the match is weak. Only some rows state a clone size, as once, few, many or a class for expanded clones.

J	V	D	size	DNA	CDR3
TRBJ2-6	TRBV11-2	TRBD1	NA	TGTGCCAGCAGCCTACACAGGGGGCCGGGGGCCAACGTCCTGACTTTC	CASSLHRGPGANVLTF
TRBJ1-1	TRBV2	NA	NA	TGTGCCAGCCCTCCCCCCGACCTTCGAGCTTTCTTT	CASPPPDLRAFF
TRBJ1-6	TRBV12-5	TRBD1	NA	TGTGCTAGTGGTTTTGCAGTCCGAGGGACAGGCCAATTCAAGAGTGATAATTCACCCCTCCACTTT	CASGFAVRGTGQFKSDNSPLHF
TRBJ2-1	TRBV7-2	TRBD2	NA	TGTGCCAGCAGACGGGGACTAGCGGGTAACAATGAGCAGTTCTTC	CASRRGLAGNNEQFF
TRBJ2-1	TRBV9	TRBD2	NA	TGTGCCAGCAGCGTAGATCGGGGGGGTTACAATGAGCAGTTCTTC	CASSVDRGGYNEQFF
TRBJ1-2	TRBV28	NA	NA	TGTGCCAGCAGTTCCCCGTGGGGGGGGAACTATGGCTACACCTTC	CASSSPWGGNYGYTF
TRBJ2-2	TRBV2	TRBD2	NA	TGTGCCAGCAGTGCTGGACTAGCGGGCACCGGGGAGCTGTTTTTT	CASSAGLAGTGELFF
TRBJ2-5	TRBV5-4	NA	once	TGTGCCAGCAGCTTCTCACCTCCGGAGACCCAGTACTTC	CASSFSPPETQYF
TRBJ1-2	TRBV28	NA	NA	TGTGCCAGCAGACGAGAGGGTCGCTATGGCTACACCTTC	CASRREGRYGYTF
TRBJ2-7	TRBV4-3	NA	NA	TGCGCCAGCAGCCAAGAGCCAGGCGCCTACGAGCAGTACTTC	CASSQEPGAYEQYF
TRBJ2-7	TRBV6-1	NA	NA	TGTGCCAGCAGTGAAGGGCTAGCTCTCGAGCAGTACTTC	CASSEGLALEQYF
TRBJ1-2	TRBV4-1	TRBD1	NA	TGCGCCAGCAGAGGGACAGGCCCTAACTATGGCTACACCTTC	CASRGTGPNYGYTF
TRBJ1-2	TRBV28	NA	NA	TGTGCCAGTCGTTACAGGGACGGGGGAACCTTC	CASRYRDGGTF
TRBJ1-2	TRBV4-1	NA	NA	TGCGCCAGCAGCCGCCCGGGTGAGGTTAGCGGCTACACCTTC	CASSRPGEVSGYTF
TRBJ2-2	TRBV28	NA	NA	TGTGCCAGCAGACTCCCCCCAGGGATGGGCACCGGGGAGCTGTTTTTT	CASRLPPGMGTGELFF
TRBJ2-5	TRBV7-6	NA	NA	TGTGCCAGCAGCCCCGAGGGGGAAGAGACCCAGTACTTC	CASSPEGEETQYF
TRBJ1-1	TRBV7-9	NA	NA	TGTGCCAGCAGAGAAGGGCAGGGGAGCACTGAAGCTTTCTTT	CASREGQGSTEAFF
TRBJ1-1	TRBV7-3	NA	few	TGTGCCAGCAGCTTCGGCGGGAACACTGAAGCTTTCTTT	CASSFGGNTEAFF
TRBJ1-5	TRBV30	NA	NA	TGTGCCTGGAGTCCAGGGGTAAATCAGCCCCAGCATTTT	CAWSPGVNQPQHF
TRBJ2-7	TRBV28	TRBD1	NA	TGTGCCAGCAGTCCAGGGACAGCTTCTTTGTACGAGCAGTACTTC	CASSPGTASLYEQYF
TRBJ2-5	TRBV7-9	NA	NA	TGTGCCAGCAGCTCCCCGGGGACCCAGTACTTC	CASSSPGTQYF
TRBJ2-3	TRBV4-2	TRBD2	NA	TGTGCCAGCAGGCCAGACTCGGGACTAGCAGTAGTAGATACGCAGTATTTT	CASRPDSGLAVVDTQYF
TRBJ1-2	TRBV7-2	NA	NA	TGTGCCAGCAGCTCTGGCGAGTCAGGCTACACCTTC	CASSSGESGYTF
TRBJ1-2	TRBV5-1	NA	NA	TGTGCCAGCAGCTTGTCAGGTGGCTACACCTTC	CASSLSGGYTF
TRBJ2-3	TRBV30	TRBD2	NA	TGTGCCTGGAGTGTGGGACTAGCGGACACAGATACGCAGTATTTT	CAWSVGLADTDTQYF
TRBJ1-4	TRBV7-8	NA	NA	TGTGCCAGCAGCTCCCTGGGTGAAAAACTGTTTTTT	CASSSLGEKLFF
TRBJ2-3	TRBV30	TRBD2	NA	TGTGCCTGGAGTTGGGGCGGGGGGCAAACAGATACGCAGTATTTT	CAWSWGGGQTDTQYF
TRBJ2-6	TRBV2	TRBD1	once	TGTGCCAGCAGTAACAGGGGGCAGGCCTCTGGGGCCAACGTCCTGACTTTC	CASSNRGQASGANVLTF
TRBJ1-1	TRBV29-1	NA	NA	TGCAGCTCAACCGGTGGAGGCGTGAACACTGAAGCTTTCTTT	CSSTGGGVNTEAFF
TRBJ1-2	TRBV5-7	TRBD1	NA	TGTGCCAGCAGCTGGACAGGGGTCTCTTATGGCTACACCTTC	CASSWTGVSYGYTF
TRBJ1-2	TRBV29-1	NA	NA	TGCAGCGTTGACCCCTGGGGGGGCTCTGGCTACACCTTC	CSVDPWGGSGYTF
TRBJ1-1	TRBV7-8	NA	NA	TGTGCCAGCAGCTTAGTTGCCAGGGGGAACACTGAAGCTTTCTTT	CASSLVARGNTEAFF
TRBJ1-2	TRBV4-1	NA	once	TGCGCCAGCAGCCAGCCCGACAGGCCCCCGCACTATGGCTACACCTTC	CASSQPDRPPHYGYTF
TRBJ1-4	TRBV27	NA	NA	TGTGCCAGCAGTCTCCAATGGGCCCTAAAGGCTAATGAAAAACTGTTTTTT	CASSLQWALKANEKLFF
TRBJ1-5	TRBV7-6	NA	NA	TGTGCCAGCAGCTTAGAAGGGGGTCAGCCCCAGCATTTT	CASSLEGGQPQHF
TRBJ1-2	TRBV4-3	NA	once	TGCGCCAGCAGCCAAGGGTGGCGGGGTCGCAATGGCTACACCTTC	CASSQGWRGRNGYTF
TRBJ2-7	TRBV9	NA	NA	TGTGCCAGCAGCGCCAAGGACAGCTACGAGCAGTACTTC	CASSAKDSYEQYF
TRBJ1-1	TRBV7-9	NA	NA	TGTGCCAGCAGCCCTACCAGTGCCGCTCCTCCTAGAGCATGGGCTTTCTTT	CASSPTSAAPPRAWAFF
TRBJ2-2	TRBV5-4	NA	NA	TGTGCCAGCAGTCGAAGCGCCCTCACAAACACCGGGGAGCTGTTTTTT	CASSRSALTNTGELFF
TRBJ1-3	TRBV23-1	NA	NA	TGCGCCAGCAGTCAATCGATGGCAGGGTGTAGAAACACCATATATTTT	CASSQSMAGCRNTIYF
TRBJ2-3	TRBV18	TRBD1	NA	TGTGCCAGCTCACTATCCGGGACAGCTAGCACAGATACGCAGTATTTT	CASSLSGTASTDTQYF
TRBJ2-7	TRBV2	TRBD2	NA	TGTGCCAGCAGGCCCTGGGAGGGGAGCGAGCAGTACTTC	CASRPWEGSEQYF
TRBJ1-2	TRBV7-9	TRBD1	once	TGTGCCAGCAGCTTTCCGTCAGACCCGCCGGGACAGGTGAACTATGGCTACACCTTC	CASSFPSDPPGQVNYGYTF
TRBJ1-6	TRBV5-1	TRBD1	NA	TGCGCCAGCAGCTTGGGAGGGGGCAGTACCCAGGGACCCCTCCACTTT	CASSLGGGSTQGPLHF
TRBJ1-1	TRBV5-3	NA	NA	TGTGCCAGAAGCCCTGACAGGAACACTGAAGCTTTCTTT	CARSPDRNTEAFF
TRBJ1-1	TRBV7-8	NA	NA	TGTGCCAGCAGCCAGGGAAACACTGAAGCTTTCTTT	CASSQGNTEAFF
TRBJ2-7	TRBV18	NA	NA	TGTGCCAGCTCACCACGGGGGCTCACCTACGAGCAGTACTTC	CASSPRGLTYEQYF
TRBJ1-4	TRBV27	NA	NA	TGTGCCAGCAGTATCCACAGGGAGGGTGAAAAACTGTTTTTT	CASSIHREGEKLFF
TRBJ2-2	TRBV19	TRBD1	NA	TGTGCCAGTACAGGGGCAGGGGGCACCGGGGAGCTGTTTTTT	CASTGAGGTGELFF
TRBJ2-3	TRBV5-6	NA	NA	TGTGCCAGCAGCTTGGGAGGGCGGCCAGATACGCAGTATTTT	CASSLGGRPDTQYF
TRBJ2-5	TRBV14	TRBD1	NA	TGTGCCAGCAGCCAGGGACAGGGGGGGATGGAGACCCAGTACTTC	CASSQGQGGMETQYF
TRBJ2-3	TRBV5-4	NA	NA	TGTGCCAGCAGCTCATTCCCAGATACGCAGTATTTT	CASSSFPDTQYF
TRBJ2-7	TRBV7-2	NA	NA	TGTGCCAGCAGCTTAGGGGCTAGTTACTCCTACGAGCAGTACTTC	CASSLGASYSYEQYF
TRBJ1-6	TRBV30	NA	NA	TGTGCCTGGAGGGGACGGACGGGAAATAATTCACCCCTCCACTTT	CAWRGRTGNNSPLHF